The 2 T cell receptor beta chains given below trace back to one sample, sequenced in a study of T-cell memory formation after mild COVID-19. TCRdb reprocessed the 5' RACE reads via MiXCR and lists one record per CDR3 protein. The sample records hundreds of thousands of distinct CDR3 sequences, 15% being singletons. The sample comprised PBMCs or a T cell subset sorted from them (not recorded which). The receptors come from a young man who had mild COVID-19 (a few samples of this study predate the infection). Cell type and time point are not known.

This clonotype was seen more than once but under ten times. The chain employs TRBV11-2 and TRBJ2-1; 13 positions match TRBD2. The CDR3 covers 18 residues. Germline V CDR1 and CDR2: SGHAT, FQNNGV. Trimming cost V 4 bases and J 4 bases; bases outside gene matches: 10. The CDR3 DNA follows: TGTGCCAGCAGCTCAAGCCCGGGACTAGCGGGGCGTTACAATGAGCAGTTCTTC. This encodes CASSSSPGLAGRYNEQFF.

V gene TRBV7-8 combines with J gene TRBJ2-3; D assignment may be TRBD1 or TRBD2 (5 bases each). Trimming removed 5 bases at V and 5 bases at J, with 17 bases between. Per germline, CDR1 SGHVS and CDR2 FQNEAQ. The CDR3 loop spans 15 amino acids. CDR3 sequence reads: CASSPRDPGEDTQYF. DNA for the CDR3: TGTGCCAGCAGCCCCCGGGACCCTGGGGAAGATACGCAGTATTTT.